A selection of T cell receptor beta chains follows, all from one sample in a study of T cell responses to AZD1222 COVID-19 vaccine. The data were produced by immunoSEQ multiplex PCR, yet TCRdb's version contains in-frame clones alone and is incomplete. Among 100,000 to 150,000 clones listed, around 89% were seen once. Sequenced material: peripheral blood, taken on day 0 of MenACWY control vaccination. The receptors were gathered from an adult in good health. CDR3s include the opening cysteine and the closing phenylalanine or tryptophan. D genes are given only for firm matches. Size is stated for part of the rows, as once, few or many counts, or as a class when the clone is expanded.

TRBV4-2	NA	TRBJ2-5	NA	CASSQAARVGETQYF	TGTGCCAGCAGCCAAGCCGCTAGGGTGGGGGAGACCCAGTACTTC
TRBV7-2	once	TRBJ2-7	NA	CASSPRRNEQYF	TGTGCCAGCAGCCCCCGTCGGAACGAGCAGTACTTC
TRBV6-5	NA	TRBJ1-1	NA	CASQKGGSGTEAFF	TGTGCCAGCCAGAAGGGGGGTTCGGGGACTGAAGCTTTCTTT
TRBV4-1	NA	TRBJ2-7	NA	CASSQSQVTYEQYF	TGCGCCAGCAGCCAATCGCAGGTGACCTACGAGCAGTACTTC
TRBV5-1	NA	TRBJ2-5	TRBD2	CASSLEGLAGSSETQYF	TGCGCCAGCAGCTTGGAAGGATTAGCGGGGTCCTCGGAGACCCAGTACTTC
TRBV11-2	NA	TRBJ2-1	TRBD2	CASSNLAGRVYNEQFF	TGTGCCAGCAGCAACCTAGCGGGGAGGGTATACAATGAGCAGTTCTTC
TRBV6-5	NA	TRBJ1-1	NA	CATTTSEAFF	TGTGCCACCACGACAAGTGAAGCTTTCTTT
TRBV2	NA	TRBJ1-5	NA	CASRDSFSNQPQHF	TGTGCCAGCAGGGACAGCTTTAGCAATCAGCCCCAGCATTTT
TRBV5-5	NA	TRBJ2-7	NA	CASSFDGDYEQYF	TGTGCCAGCAGCTTTGACGGGGACTACGAGCAGTACTTC
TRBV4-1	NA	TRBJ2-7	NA	CASSQDLSGSYEQYF	TGCGCCAGCAGCCAAGATTTATCCGGGTCCTACGAGCAGTACTTC